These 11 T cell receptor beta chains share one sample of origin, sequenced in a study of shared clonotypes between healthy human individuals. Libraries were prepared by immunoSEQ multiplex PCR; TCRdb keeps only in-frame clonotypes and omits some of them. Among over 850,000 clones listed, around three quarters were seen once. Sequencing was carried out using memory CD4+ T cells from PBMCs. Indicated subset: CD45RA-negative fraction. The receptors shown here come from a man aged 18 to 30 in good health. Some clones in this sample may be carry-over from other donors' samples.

CDR3: CASSLWGGSYEQYF. The CDR3 bases are TGTGCCAGCAGCTTATGGGGGGGCTCCTACGAGCAGTACTTC. V and J are TRBV7-3 and TRBJ2-7, with 7 bases identical to TRBD2. With V trimmed by 2 bases and J by 0 bases, 1 base remained unmatched. The CDR3 extends over 14 amino acids. Germline CDR1 is SGHTA and CDR2 is FQGTGA.

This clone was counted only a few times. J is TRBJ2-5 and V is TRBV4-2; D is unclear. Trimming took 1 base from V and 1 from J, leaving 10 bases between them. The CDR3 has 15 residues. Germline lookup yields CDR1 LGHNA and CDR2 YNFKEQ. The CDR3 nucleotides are TGTGCCAGCAGCCAAGGGACCCCCGTCCAAGAGACCCAGTACTTC. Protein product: CASSQGTPVQETQYF.

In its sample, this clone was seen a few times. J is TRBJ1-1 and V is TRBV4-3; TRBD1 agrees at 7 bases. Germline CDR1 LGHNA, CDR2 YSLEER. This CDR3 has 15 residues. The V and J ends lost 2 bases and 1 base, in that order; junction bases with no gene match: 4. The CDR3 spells CASSQNRGWNTEAFF. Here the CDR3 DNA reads TGCGCCAGCAGCCAAAACAGGGGATGGAACACTGAAGCTTTCTTT.

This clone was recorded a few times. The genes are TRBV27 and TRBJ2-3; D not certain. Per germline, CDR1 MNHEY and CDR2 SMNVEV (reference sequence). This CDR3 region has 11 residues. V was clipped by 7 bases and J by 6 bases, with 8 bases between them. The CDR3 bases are TGTGCCAGCATAGCCGGCGATACGCAGTATTTT. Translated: CASIAGDTQYF.

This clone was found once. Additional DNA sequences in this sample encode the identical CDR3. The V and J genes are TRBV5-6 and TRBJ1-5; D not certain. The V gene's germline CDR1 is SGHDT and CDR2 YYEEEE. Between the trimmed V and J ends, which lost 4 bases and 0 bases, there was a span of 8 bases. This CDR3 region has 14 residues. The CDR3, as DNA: TGTGCCAGCAGCACCGGCCGTAGCAATCAGCCCCAGCATTTT. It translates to CASSTGRSNQPQHF.

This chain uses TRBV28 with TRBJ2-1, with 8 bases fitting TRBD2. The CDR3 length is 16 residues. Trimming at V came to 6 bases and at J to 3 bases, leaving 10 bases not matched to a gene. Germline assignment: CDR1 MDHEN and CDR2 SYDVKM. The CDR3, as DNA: TGTGCCAGCAGGTTGGGAGCGGGAGCCATCTACAATGAGCAGTTCTTC. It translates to CASRLGAGAIYNEQFF.

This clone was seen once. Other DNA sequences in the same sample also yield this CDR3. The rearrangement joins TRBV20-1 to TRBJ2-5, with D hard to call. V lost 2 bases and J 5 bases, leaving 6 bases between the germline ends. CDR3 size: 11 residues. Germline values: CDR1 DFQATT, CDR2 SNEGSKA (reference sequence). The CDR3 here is CSARFGETQYF. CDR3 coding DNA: TGCAGTGCTAGATTTGGGGAGACCCAGTACTTC.

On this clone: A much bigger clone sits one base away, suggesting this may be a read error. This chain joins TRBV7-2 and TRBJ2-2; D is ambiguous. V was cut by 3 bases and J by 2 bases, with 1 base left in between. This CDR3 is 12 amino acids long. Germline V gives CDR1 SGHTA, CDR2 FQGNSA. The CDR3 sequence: CASSFNTGELFF. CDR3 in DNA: TGTGCCAGCAGCTTCAACACCGGGGAGCTGTTTTTT. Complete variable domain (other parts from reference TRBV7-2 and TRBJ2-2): GAGVSQSPSNKVTEKGKDVELRCDPISGHTALYWYRQSLGQGLEFLIYFQGNSAPDKSGLPSDRFSAERTGGSVSTLTIQRTQQEDSAVYLCASSFNTGELFFGEGSRLTVL.

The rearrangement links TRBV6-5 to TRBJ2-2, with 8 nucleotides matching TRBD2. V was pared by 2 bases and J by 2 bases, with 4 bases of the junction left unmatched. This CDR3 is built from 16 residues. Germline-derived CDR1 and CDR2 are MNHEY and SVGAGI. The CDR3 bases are TGTGCCAGCAGTTACCGGGGGGGAACTAACACCGGGGAGCTGTTTTTT. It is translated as CASSYRGGTNTGELFF.

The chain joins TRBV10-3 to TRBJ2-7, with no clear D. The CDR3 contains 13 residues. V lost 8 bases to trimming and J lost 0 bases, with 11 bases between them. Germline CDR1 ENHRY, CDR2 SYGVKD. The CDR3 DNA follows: TGTGCCATCCGGAGACCGCTCTCCTACGAGCAGTACTTC. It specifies CAIRRPLSYEQYF.

This CDR3 reads CASSSVAGSNTGELFF. The CDR3 DNA reads as TGCGCCAGCAGCTCCGTAGCGGGGTCGAACACCGGGGAGCTGTTTTTT. The chain combines TRBV5-1 with TRBJ2-2; 8 nucleotides agree with TRBD2. This CDR3 comprises 16 residues. The germline gives CDR1 SGHRS, CDR2 YFSETQ. The ends lost 3 bases at V and 0 bases at J; junction bases unmatched: 4.